These 8 T cell receptor beta chains were sequenced from one sample in a study of blood T cell repertoires in COVID-19. The protocol was immunoSEQ multiplex PCR, while the TCRdb copy is restricted to in-frame clones and leaves out a portion. The table includes about 15,000 clones, around 90% detected once. Input material: peripheral blood. These receptors were collected from a man aged 60-69 years with active COVID-19.

The V gene is TRBV7-8, the J gene TRBJ1-2; no firm D call. The CDR3 is 12 amino acids. V shed 5 bases and J shed 5 bases, with 9 bases lying between them. Per the germline V gene, CDR1 is SGHVS and CDR2 is FQNEAQ. The CDR3 DNA follows: TGTGCCAGCAGCCCCCGAGGTTATGGCTACACCTTC. Translating gives CASSPRGYGYTF.

This sequence joins TRBV28 and TRBJ1-5; TRBD1 matches 7 bases. V lost 2 bases to trimming and J lost 0 bases; unmatched junction nucleotides: 7. CDR3 size: 17 residues. Germline V gene sequence: CDR1 MDHEN, CDR2 SYDVKM. The CDR3 sequence is CASSLETGFFSNQPQHF. CDR3 DNA: TGTGCCAGCAGTTTAGAGACAGGGTTTTTTAGCAATCAGCCCCAGCATTTT.

V usage is TRBV4-2 and J usage is TRBJ1-1; weak D call: TRBD1 (5 bases). V dropped 0 bases and J dropped 8 bases, with 16 bases sitting between them. This CDR3 region has 15 residues. CDR1 and CDR2 from the germline V gene are LGHNA and YNFKEQ. In nucleotides, the CDR3 is TGTGCCAGCAGCCAAGATGGGGCACACGGGCAGGAAGCTTTCTTT. Residues: CASSQDGAHGQEAFF.

V is TRBV5-1 and J is TRBJ2-6, with a possible D match to TRBD2 (5 bases). CDR1 and CDR2 from the germline V gene are SGHRS and YFSETQ. This CDR3 has 15 residues. V lost 4 bases and J lost 0, with 8 bases in between. Here the CDR3 reads CASSDYSSGANVLTF. The CDR3 DNA reads as TGCGCCAGCAGCGACTACAGCTCTGGGGCCAACGTCCTGACTTTC.

The chain links TRBV4-1 to TRBJ2-2; D unclear. Trimming shortened V by 4 bases and J by 0 bases, and 15 bases separated the two germline ends. The CDR3 spans 17 residues. CDR1 is MGHRA, CDR2 YSYEKL, per germline. The DNA for the CDR3 is TGCGCCAGCAGCCCAGGTTTTAGTGCAGCGAACACCGGGGAGCTGTTTTTT. Residues: CASSPGFSAANTGELFF.

V gene TRBV6-2 or TRBV6-3 combines with J gene TRBJ1-4; TRBD1 aligns across 8 bases. CDR3 length equals 15 residues. J gave up 0 bases and V 5 bases, and 2 bases lay outside the gene matches. Germline V gene data show CDR1 as MNHEY and CDR2 as SVGEGT. The CDR3: CASSAQGATNEKLFF. Here the CDR3 DNA reads TGTGCCAGCAGTGCACAGGGGGCAACTAATGAAAAACTGTTTTTT.

This chain links TRBV3-1 (or the pseudogene TRBV3-2) with TRBJ1-2; TRBD1 might be the D (5 bases). Germline CDR1 and CDR2: LGHDT and YNNKEL (reference sequence). V lost 5 bases and J lost 7, with 17 bases in between. The CDR3 spans 14 residues. CDR3 sequence: CASSSRVGLSGYTF. The DNA of the CDR3 is TGTGCCAGCAGCTCTAGGGTGGGACTTTCTGGCTACACCTTC.

This chain connects TRBV5-1 to TRBJ2-2; 10 bases fit TRBD1. Germline CDR1 SGHRS, CDR2 YFSETQ. The V gene end was trimmed by 4 bases and the J gene end by 6 bases; junction bases not matched to a gene: 6. The CDR3 totals 15 residues. CDR3 nucleotide sequence: TGCGCCAGCAGCACTAGGGGACAGGGGCCCGGGGAGCTGTTTTTT. This sequence encodes CASSTRGQGPGELFF.